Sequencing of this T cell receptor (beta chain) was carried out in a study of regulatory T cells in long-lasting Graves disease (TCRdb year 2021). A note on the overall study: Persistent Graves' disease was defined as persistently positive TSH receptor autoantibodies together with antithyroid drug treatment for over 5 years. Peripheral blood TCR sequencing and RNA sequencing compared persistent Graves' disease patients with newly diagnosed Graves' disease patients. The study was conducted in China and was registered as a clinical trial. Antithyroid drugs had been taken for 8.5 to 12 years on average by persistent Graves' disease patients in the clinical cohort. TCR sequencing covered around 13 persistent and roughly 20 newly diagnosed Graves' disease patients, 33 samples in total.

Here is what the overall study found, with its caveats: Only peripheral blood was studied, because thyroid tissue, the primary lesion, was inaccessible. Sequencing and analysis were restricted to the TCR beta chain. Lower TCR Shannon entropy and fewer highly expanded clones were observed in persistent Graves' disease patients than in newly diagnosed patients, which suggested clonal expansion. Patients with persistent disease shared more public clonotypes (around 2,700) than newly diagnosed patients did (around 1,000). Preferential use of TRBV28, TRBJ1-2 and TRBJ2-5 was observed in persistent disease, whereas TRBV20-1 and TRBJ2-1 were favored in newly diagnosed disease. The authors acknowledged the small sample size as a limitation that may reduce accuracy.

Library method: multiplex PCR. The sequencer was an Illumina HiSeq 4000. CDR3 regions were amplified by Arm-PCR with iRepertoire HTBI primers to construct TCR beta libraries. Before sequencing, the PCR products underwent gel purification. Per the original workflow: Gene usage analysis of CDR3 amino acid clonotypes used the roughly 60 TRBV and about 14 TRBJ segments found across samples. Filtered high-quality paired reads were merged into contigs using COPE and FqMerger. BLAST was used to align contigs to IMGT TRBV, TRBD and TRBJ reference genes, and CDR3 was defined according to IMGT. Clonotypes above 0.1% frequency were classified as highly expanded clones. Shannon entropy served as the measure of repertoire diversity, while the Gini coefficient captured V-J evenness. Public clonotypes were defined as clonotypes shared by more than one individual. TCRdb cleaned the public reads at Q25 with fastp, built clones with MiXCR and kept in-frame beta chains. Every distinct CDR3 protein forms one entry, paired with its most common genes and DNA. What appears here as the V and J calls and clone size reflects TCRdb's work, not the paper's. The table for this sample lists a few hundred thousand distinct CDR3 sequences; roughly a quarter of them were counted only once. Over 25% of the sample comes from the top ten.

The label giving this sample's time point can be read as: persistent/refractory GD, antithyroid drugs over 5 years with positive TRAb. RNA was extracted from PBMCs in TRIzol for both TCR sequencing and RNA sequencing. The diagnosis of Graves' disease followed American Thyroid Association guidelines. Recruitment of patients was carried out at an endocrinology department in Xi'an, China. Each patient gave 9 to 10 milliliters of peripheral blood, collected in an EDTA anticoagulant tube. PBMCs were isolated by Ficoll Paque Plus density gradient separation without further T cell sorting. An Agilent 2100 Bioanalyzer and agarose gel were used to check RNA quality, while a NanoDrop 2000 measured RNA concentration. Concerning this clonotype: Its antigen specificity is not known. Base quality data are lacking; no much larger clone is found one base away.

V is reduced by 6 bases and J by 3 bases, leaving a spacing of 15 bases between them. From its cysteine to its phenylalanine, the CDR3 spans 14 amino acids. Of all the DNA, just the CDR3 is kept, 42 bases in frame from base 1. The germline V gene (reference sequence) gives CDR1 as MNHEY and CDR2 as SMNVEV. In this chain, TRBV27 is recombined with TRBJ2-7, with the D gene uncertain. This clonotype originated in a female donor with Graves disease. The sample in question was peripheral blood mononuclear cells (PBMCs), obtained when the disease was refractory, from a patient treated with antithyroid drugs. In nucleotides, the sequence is TGTGCCAGCAGCGTCAGTCTATCCCACTACGAGCAGTACTTC. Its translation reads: CASSVSLSHYEQYF.